Listed here are 19 T cell receptor delta chains from one sample, sequenced in a study of human gamma delta and Vdelta1 T cells. TCRdb called clones from the PCR reads again using CATT. The sample carries thousands of delta-chain clones, less than 50% recorded once. Which antigens these TCRs recognize remains unknown. The sample consisted of Vdelta1 gamma-delta T cells from blood grown in culture (DOT cells). Receptors originate from a human donor in good health.

The rearrangement links TRDV1 to TRDJ1; D could derive from TRDD2 or TRDD3 (8 bases each). CDR1 and CDR2 from the germline V gene are TSWWSYY and QGS. Trimming took off 3 bases at V and 0 bases at J, with 32 bases between the two ends. This CDR3 has 22 amino acids. The CDR3 sequence is CALGETTSYVTLGIPYTDKLIF. CDR3 nucleotide sequence: TGTGCTCTTGGGGAGACGACTTCCTACGTGACGCTGGGGATACCGTACACCGATAAACTCATCTTT.

The chain combines TRDV1 with TRDJ1; TRDD3 might be the D (6 bases). V was clipped by 6 bases and J by 0 bases, with 17 bases between them. The CDR3 has 16 residues. Germline loops: CDR1 TSWWSYY, CDR2 QGS. The CDR3 nucleotides read TGTGCTCTTGGAGTGGGGGCCCCTCGGGACACCGATAAACTCATCTTT. Amino acid sequence: CALGVGAPRDTDKLIF.

A remark on this clone: The sample carries other DNA sequences with the same CDR3. This chain connects TRDV1 to TRDJ1; 7 nucleotides match TRDD3. The CDR3 spans 20 residues. The trim removed 4 bases at V and 3 bases at J, leaving 23 bases unmatched. CDR1 TSWWSYY and CDR2 QGS come from the germline V gene. The DNA of the CDR3 is TGTGCTCTTGGGGCGCCTTCTTTAGACTGGGGTATACTGGCGGCCGATAAACTCATCTTT. This gives the protein CALGAPSLDWGILAADKLIF.

This chain joins TRDV1 and TRDJ1; no clear D. This CDR3 is built from 15 residues. V was shortened by 1 base and J by 0 bases, with 9 bases between the two germline ends. Germline loops: CDR1 TSWWSYY, CDR2 QGS. This CDR3 is CALGERTWYTDKLIF. DNA for the CDR3: TGTGCTCTTGGGGAACGAACTTGGTACACCGATAAACTCATCTTT.

The chain joins TRDV1 to TRDJ1; 11 bases line up with TRDD3. CDR1 and CDR2 from the germline V gene are TSWWSYY and QGS. V shed 0 bases and J 6 bases; nucleotides not matched to a gene: 33. This CDR3 has 25 amino acids. CDR3 coding DNA: TGTGCTCTTGGGGAACTTCCCCTCGCTCTTCCCGAGTCGGCCCCATTTCTGGGGGATACCAATAAACTCATCTTT. Protein product: CALGELPLALPESAPFLGDTNKLIF.

This clone was counted a few times. The chain carries TRDV1 and TRDJ1; D not certain. This CDR3 has 18 residues. The germline gives CDR1 TSWWSYY, CDR2 QGS. Trimming removed 5 bases from V and 0 bases from J, with 22 bases in between. CDR3 loop: CALGTGSCTITYTDKLIF. The CDR3 DNA reads TGTGCTCTTGGGACAGGAAGCTGTACTATCACGTACACCGATAAACTCATCTTT.

This clone was seen a few times. The chain employs TRDV1 and TRDJ1, with 7 bases that match TRDD3. The V gene end was trimmed by 5 bases and the J gene end by 4 bases; junction bases not matched to a gene: 16. Germline CDR1 reads TSWWSYY; CDR2 reads QGS. The CDR3 covers 17 residues. CDR3 sequence reads: CALGKAQERWGRDKLIF. In DNA, the CDR3 is TGTGCTCTTGGGAAGGCCCAAGAGCGCTGGGGGCGCGATAAACTCATCTTT.

In this sample, this clone turned up a few times. The J gene is TRDJ1, the V gene TRDV1; D may be TRDD3 (6 bases). V was trimmed by 0 bases and J by 0 bases, leaving 35 bases between them. Germline loops: CDR1 TSWWSYY, CDR2 QGS. The CDR3 consists of 24 residues. CDR3 DNA sequence: TGTGCTCTTGGGGAACTAAAGGACATTTTTGAGGCTACCTCACTGGGACTATACACCGATAAACTCATCTTT. Protein sequence: CALGELKDIFEATSLGLYTDKLIF.

The chain carries TRDV1 and TRDJ1; 7 nucleotides line up with TRDD3. CDR1 TSWWSYY and CDR2 QGS come from the germline V gene. The CDR3 consists of 23 residues. Trimming took 0 bases from V and 4 from J; bases not matched to a gene: 29. The CDR3 bases are TGTGCTCTTGGGGAACTGCGGGGCGGATTCGTCCGCGTTTCTGGGGGCCCCGTCGATAAACTCATCTTT. As protein: CALGELRGGFVRVSGGPVDKLIF.

This clone was recorded only once. V and J are TRDV1 and TRDJ1, with 9 bases fitting TRDD3. This CDR3 has 19 amino acids. V was pared by 5 bases and J by 5 bases, with 21 bases of the junction left unmatched. The V gene's germline CDR1 is TSWWSYY and CDR2 QGS. The CDR3 loop reads CALGKFLRPGGSPGDKLIF. The CDR3 nucleotides are TGTGCTCTTGGGAAATTCCTACGCCCTGGGGGATCGCCCGGAGATAAACTCATCTTT.

This rearrangement joins TRDV1 to TRDJ1; the match to TRDD3 covers 12 bases. V lost 3 bases to trimming and J lost 2 bases; unmatched junction nucleotides: 22. CDR1 is TSWWSYY and CDR2 is QGS in the germline V gene. The CDR3 is made up of 22 amino acids. The CDR3 region has the DNA TGTGCTCTTGGGGAGATTCTTCCTACTTCTGGGGGATACGCGATTCGGACCGATAAACTCATCTTT. Its protein product is CALGEILPTSGGYAIRTDKLIF.

This clone was seen once. V gene TRDV1 combines with J gene TRDJ1; possibly TRDD2 for D (5 bases). The germline V and J ends were trimmed by 1 base and 0 bases, with 18 bases remaining between them. Germline CDR1 TSWWSYY, CDR2 QGS. The CDR3 has 18 amino acids. CDR3: CALGERPTQGPYTDKLIF. DNA for the CDR3: TGTGCTCTTGGGGAACGGCCTACGCAGGGACCGTACACCGATAAACTCATCTTT.

This clone is classed as medium-sized. The identical CDR3 is also encoded by other nucleotide sequences in the sample. The chain joins TRDV1 to TRDJ1; 11 bases match TRDD3. Germline lookup yields CDR1 TSWWSYY and CDR2 QGS. CDR3 length: 23 amino acids. V dropped 5 bases and J dropped 5; count of bases not matched to a gene: 31. CDR3 in DNA: TGTGCTCTTGGGTCGAGAGCCAAGTTCCCTGGAGGATTACTGGGGGATAATTCTGATAAACTCATCTTT. This encodes CALGSRAKFPGGLLGDNSDKLIF.

This chain uses TRDV1 with TRDJ1; 8 bases map to TRDD3. Per the germline V gene, CDR1 is TSWWSYY and CDR2 is QGS. The CDR3 length is 19 residues. V lost 0 bases and J lost 0; bases outside the gene matches: 12. CDR3: CALGELNGLGDNYTDKLIF. Written as DNA, the CDR3 is TGTGCTCTTGGGGAACTTAATGGGCTGGGGGACAACTACACCGATAAACTCATCTTT.

The rearrangement joins TRDV1 to TRDJ1, with a possible D match to TRDD3 (8 bases). This CDR3 contains 21 residues. The V gene lost 4 bases and the J gene lost 3 bases, with 33 bases spanning the gap. Per the germline V gene, CDR1 is TSWWSYY and CDR2 is QGS. The CDR3 DNA reads TGTGCTCTTGGGGCACCCAGGCCTTCCTTCTACTTACTGGGGGCCCCCGATAAACTCATCTTT. Amino acid sequence: CALGAPRPSFYLLGAPDKLIF.

V usage is TRDV1 and J usage is TRDJ1, with a tentative D call TRDD3 (6 bases). Trimming pared 3 bases from V and 0 bases from J, leaving 35 bases between. The CDR3 sequence is 23 residues long. CDR1 TSWWSYY and CDR2 QGS come from the germline V gene. The CDR3 protein is CALGDPWGTLLAGEAQYTDKLIF. In DNA form, the CDR3 reads TGTGCTCTTGGGGATCCATGGGGTACCCTACTAGCTGGGGAGGCTCAGTACACCGATAAACTCATCTTT.

Comment on this clone: Other DNA sequences in the same sample also yield this CDR3. This sequence joins TRDV1 and TRDJ1, with a weak D call TRDD3 (6 bases). This CDR3 spans 25 amino acids. Germline assignment: CDR1 TSWWSYY and CDR2 QGS. Deletions cut 2 bases from V and 0 bases from J, with 40 bases between. DNA of the CDR3: TGTGCTCTTGGGGAAGATTGGGTCACTGAATTGAAGGCCACTGGGTCCCCTTACTACACCGATAAACTCATCTTT. It is translated as CALGEDWVTELKATGSPYYTDKLIF.

A remark on this clone: A much larger clonotype is one base distant, so this may be a read error. The V call is TRDV1, the J call TRDJ1, with 13 bases that match TRDD3. The junction had 36 bases not matched to a gene; V was cut back by 4 bases and J by 7 bases. Germline V CDR1 and CDR2: TSWWSYY, QGS. The CDR3 is 25 residues long. The CDR3 DNA reads as TGTGCTCTTGGGGGCCACGGCCCTTCCCTTCCTGCCCCTACTGGGGGATACGCAGAGTGGCTTAAACTCATCTTT. It yields the protein CALGGHGPSLPAPTGGYAEWLKLIF.

As concerns this clone: Given a far larger clone just one base away, this is likely a sequencing read error. V usage is TRDV1 and J usage is TRDJ1, with 10 bases aligning to TRDD3. CDR3 length equals 22 residues. CDR1 is TSWWSYY and CDR2 is QGS in the germline V gene. The ends lost 0 bases at V and 4 bases at J; junction bases unmatched: 23. CDR3 bases: TGTGCTCTTGGGGAACTAGACCCCCTACGGACCATGGGGGGATACGCGTTCGATAAACTCATCTTT. Residues: CALGELDPLRTMGGYAFDKLIF.